This T cell receptor (beta chain) was captured by sequencing in a study of Ad26.COV2.S vaccination and SARS-CoV-2 variants. Whole-study context: Doses of Ad26.COV2.S were injected into muscle once or twice, 56 days apart.

Note on this clone: Its antigen is undetermined.

Described treatment: 15 to 20 received Ad26.COV2.S at low or high dose, single or two shots; about 5 received placebo; per-sample allocation not given. Collection of samples fell on day 63 after the first vaccine or placebo injection. Study conclusions and caveats: For non-spike TCRs, breadth in vaccine recipients resembled that in placebo recipients.

Clones were read by immunoSEQ multiplex PCR, and TCRdb kept only the in-frame ones, dropping some. Here the sample spans fewer than 900,000 clones, approximately 88% being singletons. The sequencing here drew on peripheral blood, taken in a trial of Ad26.COV2.S vaccine versus placebo. The TCR was taken from a person aged 18-65 years who received the Ad26.COV2.S COVID-19 vaccine or a placebo.

The CDR3 loop reads CASSPNSGMRNEQFF. In nucleotides, the CDR3 is TGTGCCAGCAGTCCTAACTCAGGGATGCGCAATGAGCAGTTCTTC. The genes are TRBV7-9 and TRBJ2-1, with D possibly TRBD1 on 5 matching bases. The CDR3 contains 15 residues. The V end was cut by 6 bases, the J end by 6 bases, with 18 bases between. From germline, CDR1 is SEHNR and CDR2 FQNEAQ (reference sequence).